This passage covers 24 T cell receptor beta chains from one sample sequenced in a study of T cells in Graves' hyperthyroidism and ophthalmopathy. RNA transcripts were the template for amplifying TCR beta CDR3 regions. First-round RT-PCR with HTBI primers amplified the TCR CDR3 region. One entry per CDR3 protein, called by TCRdb with MiXCR from the multiplex PCR reads. This sample carries some 180,000 distinct CDR3 sequences, about 18% of them seen once, and the ten largest clones take approximately 28%. Input material: blood. The receptors were gathered from a woman in her fifties or sixties with Graves' hyperthyroidism.

V and J are TRBV20-1 and TRBJ1-4, with D unresolved. Germline loops: CDR1 DFQATT, CDR2 SNEGSKA (reference sequence). Trimming removed 6 bases at V and 8 bases at J, with 10 bases between. The CDR3 is made up of 11 amino acids. CDR3 DNA: TGCAGTGCCTCCCAGAACGAAAAACTGTTTTTT. Residues: CSASQNEKLFF.

The sample holds many counts of this clonotype. This chain connects TRBV14 to TRBJ1-1; D gene unclear. The V end lost 4 bases, the J end lost 1 base, and 7 bases lay between the germline ends. The CDR3 consists of 13 residues. Germline CDR1 reads SGHDN; CDR2 reads FVKESK. Here the CDR3 DNA reads TGTGCCAGCAGCCGATATTGGAACACTGAAGCTTTCTTT. Encoded protein: CASSRYWNTEAFF. Full variable domain (outside the CDR3, taken from reference TRBV14 and TRBJ1-1): EAGVTQFPSHSVIEKGQTVTLRCDPISGHDNLYWYRRVMGKEIKFLLHFVKESKQDESGMPNNRFLAERTGGTYSTLKVQPAELEDSGVYFCASSRYWNTEAFFGQGTRLTVV.

This clonotype was detected ten times or more. The chain is built from TRBV6-4 and TRBJ2-3; D unresolved. This CDR3 has 14 amino acids. Trimming removed 3 bases from V and 2 bases from J, with 9 bases in between. Germline V gene data show CDR1 as MRHNA and CDR2 as SNTAGT. The DNA for the CDR3 is TGTGCCAGCAGTGAATACGGTTTCACAGATACGCAGTATTTT. This sequence encodes CASSEYGFTDTQYF.

This clonotype was observed at least ten times. The rearrangement uses TRBV7-8 and TRBJ2-1; 12 bases fit TRBD2. The V gene end was trimmed by 1 base and the J gene end by 5 bases; junction bases not matched to a gene: 12. This CDR3 has 19 residues. Germline V gives CDR1 SGHVS, CDR2 FQNEAQ. The CDR3 nucleotides are TGTGCCAGCAGCTTAGGACTAGCGGGGGCAATTACAGAGCACAATGAGCAGTTCTTC. Translation gives CASSLGLAGAITEHNEQFF.

This clonotype was found many times. The chain recombines TRBV7-9 with TRBJ2-1; D remains unclear. V shed 5 bases and J shed 0 bases, with 20 bases lying between them. This CDR3 is 18 amino acids long. Germline V gene data show CDR1 as SEHNR and CDR2 as FQNEAQ (reference sequence). The CDR3 DNA sequence: TGTGCCAGCAGCCCGAGGTCGGAGCTCAGGAGCTCCTACAATGAGCAGTTCTTC. Its translation: CASSPRSELRSSYNEQFF.

In this sample, this clonotype turned up many times. This chain links TRBV18 with TRBJ2-7, with D unclear. Trimming removed 2 bases at V and 4 bases at J, with 15 bases between. The CDR3 sequence is 15 residues long. Germline lookup yields CDR1 KGHSH and CDR2 LQKENI. CDR3 bases: TGTGCCAGCTCACCAAGGGCCAGCTCTTGGTACGAGCAGTACTTC. It translates to CASSPRASSWYEQYF.

This clonotype was detected only a few times. The J gene is TRBJ2-5, the V gene TRBV5-1, with D tentatively TRBD2 (5 bases). This CDR3 spans 16 amino acids. Germline values: CDR1 SGHRS, CDR2 YFSETQ. Trimming took 0 bases from V and 3 from J, leaving 15 bases between them. The CDR3 bases are TGCGCCAGCAGCTTGGACGGTGAGGGATGGGAAGAGACCCAGTACTTC. This sequence encodes CASSLDGEGWEETQYF.

This clonotype has more than one count but fewer than ten. V usage is TRBV28 and J usage is TRBJ1-4; 7 bases are shared with TRBD1. With V trimmed by 9 bases and J by 4 bases, 8 bases remained unmatched. This CDR3 has 14 residues. Germline V gene data show CDR1 as MDHEN and CDR2 as SYDVKM. CDR3 DNA: TGTGCCAGTGCCGGGACAGAGAGTAATGAAAAACTGTTTTTT. It specifies CASAGTESNEKLFF.

V gene TRBV30 combines with J gene TRBJ1-5; D not resolved. Germline CDR1 and CDR2: GTSNPN and SVGIG (reference sequence). Trimming pared 3 bases from V and 6 bases from J, leaving 9 bases between. This CDR3 contains 12 residues. DNA of the CDR3: TGTGCCTGGAGGGGCGTGGGTCAGCCCCAGCATTTT. This translates into CAWRGVGQPQHF.

The V gene is TRBV18, the J gene TRBJ1-1; D not resolved. The V end lost 1 base, the J end lost 1 base, and 7 bases lay between the germline ends. The length of the CDR3 is 14 residues. Germline V gives CDR1 KGHSH, CDR2 LQKENI. The CDR3 DNA reads TGTGCCAGCTCACCACTGACGGGGAACACTGAAGCTTTCTTT. It encodes CASSPLTGNTEAFF.

Remarks on this clonotype: The CDR3 ends on some other residue instead of the conserved phenylalanine or tryptophan, so this is likely a read error. CDR3 sequence: CASSRLQTAGGYTL. CDR3 DNA sequence: TGTGCCAGCAGCCGACTACAGACCGCCGGTGGCTACACCCTC. The genes are TRBV5-8 and TRBJ1-2; D uncertain. The CDR3 sequence is 14 residues long. Per germline, CDR1 SGHTS and CDR2 YDEGEE. V lost 4 bases to trimming and J lost 7 bases, with 17 bases between them.

The rearrangement joins TRBV5-1 to TRBJ1-3, with 11 bases fitting TRBD1. CDR1 and CDR2 (germline): SGHRS, YFSETQ. V was pared by 0 bases and J by 0 bases, with 5 bases of the junction left unmatched. The CDR3 sequence is 18 residues long. CDR3 in DNA: TGCGCCAGCAGCTTGGTAAGGGACAGGGGGTTCTCTGGAAACACCATATATTTT. Translation gives CASSLVRDRGFSGNTIYF. Together with reference TRBV5-1 and TRBJ1-3, the CDR3 gives the full variable domain: KAGVTQTPRYLIKTRGQQVTLSCSPISGHRSVSWYQQTPGQGLQFLFEYFSETQRNKGNFPGRFSGRQFSNSRSEMNVSTLELGDSALYLCASSLVRDRGFSGNTIYFGEGSWLTVV.

With regard to this clonotype: A much larger clone sits a single nucleotide away, making a read error possible. V gene TRBV4-1 combines with J gene TRBJ2-5, with 8 bases matching TRBD2. CDR3 length: 19 amino acids. The J segment lost 7 bases and the V segment lost 0 bases, leaving 19 bases of the junction unmatched. Looked up from germline, CDR1 is MGHRA and CDR2 is YSYEKL. CDR3 residues: CASSQDPGRLARKWGTQYF. The CDR3 bases are TGCGCCAGCAGCCAAGACCCCGGGAGACTAGCGAGAAAGTGGGGGACCCAGTACTTC.

This clonotype was seen repeatedly, ten times or more. This chain links TRBV28 with TRBJ1-2; 10 nucleotides agree with TRBD1. This CDR3 has 15 amino acids. The V and J ends lost 1 base and 8 bases, in that order; junction bases with no gene match: 7. CDR1 and CDR2 (germline): MDHEN, SYDVKM. As DNA, the CDR3 is TGTGCCAGCAGTTTATATGGGACAGGGGAGGGCGGCTACACCTTC. Its protein is CASSLYGTGEGGYTF.

This clonotype was counted only a few times. J is TRBJ1-1 and V is TRBV4-1; a possible D gene is TRBD1 (5 bases). The CDR3 is 16 amino acids. Trimming took off 1 base at V and 0 bases at J, with 12 bases between the two ends. Germline V gives CDR1 MGHRA, CDR2 YSYEKL. The CDR3 coding sequence is TGCGCCAGCAGCCAAGCCAGGGTGGAAATGAACACTGAAGCTTTCTTT. It encodes CASSQARVEMNTEAFF.

This clonotype was observed many times. This chain uses TRBV28 with TRBJ1-4; TRBD1 is a possible D gene (6 bases). The CDR3 is made up of 17 amino acids. V lost 6 bases to trimming and J lost 2 bases, with 19 bases between them. Germline lookup yields CDR1 MDHEN and CDR2 SYDVKM. Written as DNA, the CDR3 is TGTGCCAGCAGCCGCCAGAGTTCCGGGGGCACTAATGAAAAACTGTTTTTT. It yields the protein CASSRQSSGGTNEKLFF.

This clonotype was counted ten times or more. The chain employs TRBV6-2 or TRBV6-3 and TRBJ1-6; D uncertain. The CDR3 is 9 amino acids. Per the germline V gene, CDR1 is MNHEY and CDR2 is SVGEGT. The V end was cut by 8 bases, the J end by 12 bases, with 5 bases between. The DNA for the CDR3 is TGTGCCAGCGGAAAACCCCTCCACTTT. Translated, it gives CASGKPLHF.

This clonotype was detected ten times or more. The J gene is TRBJ1-2, the V gene TRBV19; 9 bases agree with TRBD1. In germline, CDR1 is LNHDA, CDR2 SQIVND (reference sequence). Losses at the gene ends were 7 bases for V and 0 bases for J; bases not matched to a gene: 6. The CDR3 sequence is 15 residues long. Here the CDR3 DNA reads TGTGCCAGTACGTTCGGACAGGGGTCTAACTATGGCTACACCTTC. Protein: CASTFGQGSNYGYTF.

This chain uses TRBV7-6 with TRBJ2-1, with 10 positions matching TRBD1. The trim removed 3 bases at V and 7 bases at J, leaving 6 bases unmatched. The CDR3 contains 15 residues. Germline lookup yields CDR1 SGHVS and CDR2 FNYEAQ. In nucleotides, the CDR3 is TGTGCCAGCAGCTTCGGGACAGGGGTTGTAAATGAGCAGTTCTTC. Amino acid sequence: CASSFGTGVVNEQFF.

This clonotype was recorded many times. The chain carries TRBV28 and TRBJ2-7, with D perhaps matching TRBD2 (6 bases). V lost 11 bases and J 4 bases, leaving 18 bases between the germline ends. The CDR3 contains 13 residues. The germline V gene encodes CDR1 MDHEN and CDR2 SYDVKM. CDR3 nucleotides: TGTGCCCACTCCGGGACTGACTCATACGAGCAGTACTTC. This gives the protein CAHSGTDSYEQYF.

This clonotype was seen many times. The rearrangement joins TRBV5-1 to TRBJ1-1; D is unresolved. The germline V and J ends were trimmed by 4 bases and 1 base, with 11 bases remaining between them. The CDR3 covers 14 residues. CDR1 and CDR2 (germline): SGHRS, YFSETQ. CDR3 coding DNA: TGCGCCAGCAGCCCACCCTCACAGAACACTGAAGCTTTCTTT. Translated, it gives CASSPPSQNTEAFF. The variable domain in full, completed from reference TRBV5-1 and TRBJ1-1, reads KAGVTQTPRYLIKTRGQQVTLSCSPISGHRSVSWYQQTPGQGLQFLFEYFSETQRNKGNFPGRFSGRQFSNSRSEMNVSTLELGDSALYLCASSPPSQNTEAFFGQGTRLTVV.

V and J are TRBV9 and TRBJ2-6, with 8 positions matching TRBD2. From germline, CDR1 is SGDLS and CDR2 YYNGEE. This CDR3 is 19 amino acids long. V was clipped by 4 bases and J by 2 bases; unmatched bases: 14. The CDR3 DNA reads TGTGCCAGCAGCCTACCTGGGACTAGTCTTTTTACTGGGGCCAACGTCCTGACTTTC. This encodes CASSLPGTSLFTGANVLTF.

V usage is TRBV6-6 and J usage is TRBJ1-5; 9 bases are shared with TRBD1. The CDR3 length is 17 residues. Germline assignment: CDR1 MNHNY and CDR2 SVGAGI (reference sequence). Unmatched junction bases numbered 11, after V lost 0 bases and J lost 8 bases. This CDR3 is CASSYSGTGFPGEPQHF. The DNA for the CDR3 is TGTGCCAGCAGTTACTCTGGGACAGGGTTCCCGGGGGAGCCCCAGCATTTT.

This clonotype was counted at least ten times. This chain joins TRBV5-6 and TRBJ2-1, with 8 bases lining up with TRBD2. Germline V gene lookup returns CDR1 SGHDT and CDR2 YYEEEE. Trimming took 3 bases from V and 0 from J; bases not matched to a gene: 17. The CDR3 runs to 20 residues. This CDR3 reads CASSSLKRGYSLSSYNEQFF. CDR3 coding DNA: TGTGCCAGCAGCTCCCTTAAGCGGGGGTACTCTTTAAGCTCCTACAATGAGCAGTTCTTC.